This T cell receptor (beta chain) was sequenced for a study of T cells in Graves' hyperthyroidism and ophthalmopathy. Amplified regions were TCR beta CDR3 sequences from RNA transcripts. The TCR CDR3 was amplified in a first-round RT-PCR using the HTBI primer set. A single record per CDR3 protein comes from TCRdb applying MiXCR to the multiplex PCR reads. The sample yields about 710,000 distinct CDR3 sequences, 15% to 20% seen once. This CDR3 comprises 14 residues. Germline loops: CDR1 DFQATT, CDR2 SNEGSKA (reference sequence). With 6 bases removed from V and 1 base from J, the gap between germline ends came to 16 bases.

This rearrangement joins TRBV20-1 to TRBJ2-7; D tentatively reads TRBD1 or TRBD2 (5 bases each). Specimen: blood. The clonotype originates from a man aged 18 to 29 with Graves' hyperthyroidism. As DNA, the CDR3 is TGCAGTGCAAGGGCCCGGGGCGGATCCTACGAGCAGTACTTC. It codes for CSARARGGSYEQYF.